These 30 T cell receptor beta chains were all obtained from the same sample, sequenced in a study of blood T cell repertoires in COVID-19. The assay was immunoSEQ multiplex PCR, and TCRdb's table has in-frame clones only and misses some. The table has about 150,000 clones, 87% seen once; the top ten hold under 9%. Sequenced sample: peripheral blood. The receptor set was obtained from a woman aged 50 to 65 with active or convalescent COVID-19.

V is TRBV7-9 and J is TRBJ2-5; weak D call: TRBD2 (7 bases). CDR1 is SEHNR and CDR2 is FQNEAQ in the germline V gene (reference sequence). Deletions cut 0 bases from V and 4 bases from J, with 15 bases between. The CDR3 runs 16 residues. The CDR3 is CASSLAWAGAGETQYF. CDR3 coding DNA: TGTGCCAGCAGCTTAGCGTGGGCGGGGGCAGGAGAGACCCAGTACTTC.

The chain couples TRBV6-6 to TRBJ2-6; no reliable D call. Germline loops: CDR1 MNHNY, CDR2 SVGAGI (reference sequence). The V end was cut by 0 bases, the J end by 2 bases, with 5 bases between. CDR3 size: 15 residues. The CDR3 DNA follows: TGTGCCAGCAGTTACTCGTCAGCTGGGGCCAACGTCCTGACTTTC. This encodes CASSYSSAGANVLTF.

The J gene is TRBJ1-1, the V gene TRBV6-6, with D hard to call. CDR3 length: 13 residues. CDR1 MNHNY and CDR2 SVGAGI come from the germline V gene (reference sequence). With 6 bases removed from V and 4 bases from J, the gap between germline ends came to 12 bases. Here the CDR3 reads CASSLDAGTEAFF. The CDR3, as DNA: TGTGCCAGCAGCCTCGACGCGGGCACTGAAGCTTTCTTT.

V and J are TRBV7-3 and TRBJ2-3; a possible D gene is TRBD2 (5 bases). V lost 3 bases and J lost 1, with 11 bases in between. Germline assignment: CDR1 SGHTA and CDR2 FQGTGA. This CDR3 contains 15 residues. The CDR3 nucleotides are TGTGCCAGCAGCTTGTCAGCGGATGGCACAGATACGCAGTATTTT. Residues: CASSLSADGTDTQYF. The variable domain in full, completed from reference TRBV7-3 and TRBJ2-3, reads GAGVSQTPSNKVTEKGKYVELRCDPISGHTALYWYRQSLGQGPEFLIYFQGTGAADDSGLPNDRFFAVRPEGSVSTLKIQRTERGDSAVYLCASSLSADGTDTQYFGPGTRLTVL.

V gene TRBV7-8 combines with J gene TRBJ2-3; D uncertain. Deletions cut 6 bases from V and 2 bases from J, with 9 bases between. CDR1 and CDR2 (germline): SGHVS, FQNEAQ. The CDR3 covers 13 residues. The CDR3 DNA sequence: TGTGCCAGCAGGACAAACCCCACAGATACGCAGTATTTT. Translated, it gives CASRTNPTDTQYF.

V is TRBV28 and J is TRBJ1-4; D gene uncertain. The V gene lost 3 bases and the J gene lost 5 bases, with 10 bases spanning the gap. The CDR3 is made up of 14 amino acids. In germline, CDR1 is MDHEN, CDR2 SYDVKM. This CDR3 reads CASSFLGENEKLFF. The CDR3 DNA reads TGTGCCAGCAGTTTCCTAGGCGAGAATGAAAAACTGTTTTTT.

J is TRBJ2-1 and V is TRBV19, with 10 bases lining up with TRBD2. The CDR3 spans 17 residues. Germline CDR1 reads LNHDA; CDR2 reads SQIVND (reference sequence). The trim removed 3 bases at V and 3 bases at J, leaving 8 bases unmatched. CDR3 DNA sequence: TGTGCCAGTAGTATTCGGGGGTTAGCGGGAGGCTACAATGAGCAGTTCTTC. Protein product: CASSIRGLAGGYNEQFF.

As DNA, the CDR3 is TGCGCCAGCAGGAAAGGGGTGGCTAGGCTGGTGACTAATGAAAAACTGTTTTTT. This translates into CASRKGVARLVTNEKLFF. The rearrangement links TRBV4-1 to TRBJ1-4, with a weak D call TRBD1 (5 bases). Trimming left V 6 bases short and J 2 bases short, with 22 bases between. The CDR3 length is 18 residues. From germline, CDR1 is MGHRA and CDR2 YSYEKL.

The CDR3 sequence: CASSRTGIDYGYTF. The CDR3 bases are TGTGCCAGCAGTCGTACAGGGATTGACTATGGCTACACCTTC. The rearrangement uses TRBV6-5 and TRBJ1-2; possibly TRBD1 for D (6 bases). The CDR3 has 14 amino acids. Trimming removed 5 bases at V and 3 bases at J, with 13 bases between. Germline V gene sequence: CDR1 MNHEY, CDR2 SVGAGI.

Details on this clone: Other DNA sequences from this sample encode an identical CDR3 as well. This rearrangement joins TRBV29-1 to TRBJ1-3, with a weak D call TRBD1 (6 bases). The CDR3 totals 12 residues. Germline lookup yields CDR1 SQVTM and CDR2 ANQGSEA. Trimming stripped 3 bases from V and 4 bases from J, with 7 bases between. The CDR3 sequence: CSVDTGGNTIYF. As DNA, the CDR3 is TGCAGCGTTGATACAGGGGGAAACACCATATATTTT.

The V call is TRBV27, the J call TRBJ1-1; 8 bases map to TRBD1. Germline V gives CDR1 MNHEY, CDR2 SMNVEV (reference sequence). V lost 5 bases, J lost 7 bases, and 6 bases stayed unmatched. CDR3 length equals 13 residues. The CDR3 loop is CASSPTGEGEAFF. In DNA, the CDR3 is TGTGCCAGCAGTCCGACAGGGGAGGGTGAAGCTTTCTTT.

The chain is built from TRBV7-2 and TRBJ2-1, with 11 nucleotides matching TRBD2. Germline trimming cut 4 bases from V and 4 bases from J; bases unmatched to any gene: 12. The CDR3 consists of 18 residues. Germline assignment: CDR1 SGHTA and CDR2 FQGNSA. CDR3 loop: CASSSLAGALIYYNEQFF. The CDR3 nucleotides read TGTGCCAGCAGCTCACTAGCGGGGGCTCTCATCTATTACAATGAGCAGTTCTTC. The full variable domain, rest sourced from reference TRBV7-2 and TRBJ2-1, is GAGVSQSPSNKVTEKGKDVELRCDPISGHTALYWYRQSLGQGLEFLIYFQGNSAPDKSGLPSDRFSAERTGGSVSTLTIQRTQQEDSAVYLCASSSLAGALIYYNEQFFGPGTRLTVL.

The CDR3 here is CASSPSLQGTTEAFF. In DNA, the CDR3 is TGTGCCAGCTCACCCTCGTTACAGGGTACCACTGAAGCTTTCTTT. V gene TRBV18 combines with J gene TRBJ1-1; maybe TRBD1 (6 bases). Germline CDR1 KGHSH, CDR2 LQKENI. Trimming pared 3 bases from V and 4 bases from J, leaving 15 bases between. The CDR3 runs 15 residues.

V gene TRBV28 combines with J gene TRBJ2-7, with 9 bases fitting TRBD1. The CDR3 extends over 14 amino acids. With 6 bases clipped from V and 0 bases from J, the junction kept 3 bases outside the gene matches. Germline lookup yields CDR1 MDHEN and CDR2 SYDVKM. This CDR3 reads CASRRQGVSYEQYF. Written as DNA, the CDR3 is TGTGCCAGCAGACGACAGGGGGTCTCCTACGAGCAGTACTTC.

CDR3 amino acids: CASRGIPGDPYEQYF. CDR3 nucleotide sequence: TGTGCCAGCAGGGGGATTCCGGGAGATCCCTACGAGCAGTACTTC. This chain joins TRBV28 and TRBJ2-7; perhaps TRBD2 as D (6 bases). The V gene lost 6 bases and the J gene lost 2 bases, with 17 bases spanning the gap. This CDR3 has 15 amino acids. Germline V gene lookup returns CDR1 MDHEN and CDR2 SYDVKM.

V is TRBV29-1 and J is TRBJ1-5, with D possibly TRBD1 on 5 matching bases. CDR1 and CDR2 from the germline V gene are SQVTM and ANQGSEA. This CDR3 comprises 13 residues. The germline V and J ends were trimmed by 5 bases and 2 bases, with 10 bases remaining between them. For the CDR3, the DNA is TGCAGCGTTTCCGGGGGAGGCAATCAGCCCCAGCATTTT. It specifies CSVSGGGNQPQHF.

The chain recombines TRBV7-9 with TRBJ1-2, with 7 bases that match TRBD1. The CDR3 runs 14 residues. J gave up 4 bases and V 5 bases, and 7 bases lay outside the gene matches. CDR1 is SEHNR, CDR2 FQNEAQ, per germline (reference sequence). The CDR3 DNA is TGTGCCAGCAGCGCCGGGGACAGCTCCTATGGCTACACCTTC. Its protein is CASSAGDSSYGYTF.

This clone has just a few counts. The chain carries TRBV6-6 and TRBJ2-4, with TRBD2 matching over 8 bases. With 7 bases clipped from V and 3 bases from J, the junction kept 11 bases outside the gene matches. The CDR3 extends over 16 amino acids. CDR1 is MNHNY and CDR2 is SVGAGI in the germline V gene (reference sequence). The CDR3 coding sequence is TGTGCCAGCATCACGGGGGGGCTTGATGGCAAAAACATTCAGTACTTC. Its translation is CASITGGLDGKNIQYF.

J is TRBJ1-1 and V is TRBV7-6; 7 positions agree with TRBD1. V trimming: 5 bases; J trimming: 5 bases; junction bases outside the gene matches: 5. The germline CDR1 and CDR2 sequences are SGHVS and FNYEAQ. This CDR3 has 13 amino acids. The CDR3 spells CASSHYRGTEAFF. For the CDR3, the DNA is TGTGCCAGCAGCCACTACAGGGGAACTGAAGCTTTCTTT.

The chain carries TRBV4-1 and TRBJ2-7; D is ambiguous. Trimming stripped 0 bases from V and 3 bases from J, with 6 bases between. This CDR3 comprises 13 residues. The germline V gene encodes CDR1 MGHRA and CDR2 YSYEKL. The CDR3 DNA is TGCGCCAGCAGCCAAGAACAATTCTACGAGCAGTACTTC. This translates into CASSQEQFYEQYF.

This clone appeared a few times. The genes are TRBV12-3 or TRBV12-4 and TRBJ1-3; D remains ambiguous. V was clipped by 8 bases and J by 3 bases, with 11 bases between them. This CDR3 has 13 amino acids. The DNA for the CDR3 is TGTGCCAGCTTTTCGAGCCGTGGAAACACCATATATTTT. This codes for CASFSSRGNTIYF.

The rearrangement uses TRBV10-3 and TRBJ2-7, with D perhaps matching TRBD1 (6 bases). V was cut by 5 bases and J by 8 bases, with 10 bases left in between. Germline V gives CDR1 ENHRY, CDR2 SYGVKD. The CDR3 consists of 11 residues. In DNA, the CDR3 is TGTGCCATCAGTAGTCAGGGGAAGCAGTACTTC. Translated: CAISSQGKQYF.

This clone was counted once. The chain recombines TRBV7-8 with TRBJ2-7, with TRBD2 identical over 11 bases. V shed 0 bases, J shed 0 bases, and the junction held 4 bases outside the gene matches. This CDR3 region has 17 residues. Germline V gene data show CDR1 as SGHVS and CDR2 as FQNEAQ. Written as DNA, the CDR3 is TGTGCCAGCAGCTTAGCGACTAGCGGGACCCGCTCCTACGAGCAGTACTTC. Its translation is CASSLATSGTRSYEQYF.

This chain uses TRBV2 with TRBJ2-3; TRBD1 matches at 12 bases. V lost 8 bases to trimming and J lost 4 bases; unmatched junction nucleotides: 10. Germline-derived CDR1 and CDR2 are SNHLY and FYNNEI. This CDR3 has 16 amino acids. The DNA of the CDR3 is TGTGCCAGCTACCGACCGGGACAGGGGGCATCAGATACGCAGTATTTT. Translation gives CASYRPGQGASDTQYF. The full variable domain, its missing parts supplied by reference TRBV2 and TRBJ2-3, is EPEVTQTPSHQVTQMGQEVILRCVPISNHLYFYWYRQILGQKVEFLVSFYNNEISEKSEIFDDQFSVERPDGSNFTLKIRSTKLEDSAMYFCASYRPGQGASDTQYFGPGTRLTVL.

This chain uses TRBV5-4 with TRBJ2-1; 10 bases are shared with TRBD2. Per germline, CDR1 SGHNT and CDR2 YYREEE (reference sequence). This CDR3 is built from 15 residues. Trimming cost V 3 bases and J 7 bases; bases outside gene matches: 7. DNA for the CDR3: TGTGCCAGCAGCTCCAAACTAGCGGGGACAAATGAGCAGTTCTTC. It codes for CASSSKLAGTNEQFF.

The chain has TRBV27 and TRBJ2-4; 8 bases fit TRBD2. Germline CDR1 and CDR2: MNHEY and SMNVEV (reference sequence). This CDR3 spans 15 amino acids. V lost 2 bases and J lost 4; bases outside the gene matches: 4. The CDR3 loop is CASSLREGLKNIQYF. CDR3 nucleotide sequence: TGTGCCAGCAGTTTACGGGAGGGCCTTAAAAACATTCAGTACTTC.

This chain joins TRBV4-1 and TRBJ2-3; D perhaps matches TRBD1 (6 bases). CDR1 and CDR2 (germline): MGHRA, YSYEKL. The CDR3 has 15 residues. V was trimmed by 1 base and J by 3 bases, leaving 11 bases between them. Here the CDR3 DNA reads TGCGCCAGCAGCCAAGTGGGGGCAGAGACAGATACGCAGTATTTT. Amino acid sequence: CASSQVGAETDTQYF.

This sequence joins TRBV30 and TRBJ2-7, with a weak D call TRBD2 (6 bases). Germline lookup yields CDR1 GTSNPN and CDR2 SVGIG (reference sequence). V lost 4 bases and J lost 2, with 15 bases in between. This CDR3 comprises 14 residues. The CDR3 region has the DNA TGTGCCTGGAAGCGCGGGACTGGGGCCTACGAGCAGTACTTC. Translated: CAWKRGTGAYEQYF.

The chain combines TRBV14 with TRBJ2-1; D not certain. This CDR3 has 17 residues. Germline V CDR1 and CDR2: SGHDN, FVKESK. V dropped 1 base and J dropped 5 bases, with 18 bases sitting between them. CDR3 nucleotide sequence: TGTGCCAGCAGCCAAGTCTTCTCTACGGCTCAGGACAATGAGCAGTTCTTC. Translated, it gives CASSQVFSTAQDNEQFF.

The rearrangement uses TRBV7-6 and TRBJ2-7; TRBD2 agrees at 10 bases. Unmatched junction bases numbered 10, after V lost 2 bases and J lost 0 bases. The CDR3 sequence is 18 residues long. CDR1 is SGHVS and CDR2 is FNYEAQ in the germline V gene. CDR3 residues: CASSLYGVTSGFSYEQYF. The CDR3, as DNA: TGTGCCAGCAGCTTATACGGGGTGACTAGCGGGTTCTCCTACGAGCAGTACTTC.